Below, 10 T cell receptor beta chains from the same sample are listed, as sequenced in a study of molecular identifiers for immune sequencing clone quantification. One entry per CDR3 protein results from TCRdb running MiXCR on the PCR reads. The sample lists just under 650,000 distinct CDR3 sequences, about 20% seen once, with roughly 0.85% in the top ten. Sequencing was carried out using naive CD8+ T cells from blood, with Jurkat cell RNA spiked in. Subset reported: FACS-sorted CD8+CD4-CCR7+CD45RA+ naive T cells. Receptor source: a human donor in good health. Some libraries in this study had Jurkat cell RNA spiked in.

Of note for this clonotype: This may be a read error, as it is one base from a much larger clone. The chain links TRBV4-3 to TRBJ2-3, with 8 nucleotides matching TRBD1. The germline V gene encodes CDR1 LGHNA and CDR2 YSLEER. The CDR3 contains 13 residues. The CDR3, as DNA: TGCGCCAGCAAAGGGACAGGAGCAGATATGCAGTATTTT. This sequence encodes CASKGTGADMQYF.

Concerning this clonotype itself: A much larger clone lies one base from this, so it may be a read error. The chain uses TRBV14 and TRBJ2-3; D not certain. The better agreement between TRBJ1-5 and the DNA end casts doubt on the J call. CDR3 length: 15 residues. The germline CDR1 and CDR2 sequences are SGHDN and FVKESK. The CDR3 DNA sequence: TGTGCCAGCAGCCACGGTAGCGAAAGCACAGATACGCAGCATTTT. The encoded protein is CASSHGSESTDTQHF.

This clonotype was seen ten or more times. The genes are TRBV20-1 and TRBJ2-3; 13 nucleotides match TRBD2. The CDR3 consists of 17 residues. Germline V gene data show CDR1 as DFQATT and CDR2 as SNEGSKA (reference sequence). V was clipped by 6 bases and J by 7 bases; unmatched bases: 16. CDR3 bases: TGCAGTGCCCCGACTGGACTAGCGGGAGTCCTTATGAATACGCAGTATTTT. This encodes CSAPTGLAGVLMNTQYF.

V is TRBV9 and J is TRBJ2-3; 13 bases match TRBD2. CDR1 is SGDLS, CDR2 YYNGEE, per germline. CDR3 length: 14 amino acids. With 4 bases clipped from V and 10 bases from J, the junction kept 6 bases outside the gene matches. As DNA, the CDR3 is TGTGCCAGCAGCCCAGGGACTAGCGGGGATGCGCAGTATTTT. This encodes CASSPGTSGDAQYF.

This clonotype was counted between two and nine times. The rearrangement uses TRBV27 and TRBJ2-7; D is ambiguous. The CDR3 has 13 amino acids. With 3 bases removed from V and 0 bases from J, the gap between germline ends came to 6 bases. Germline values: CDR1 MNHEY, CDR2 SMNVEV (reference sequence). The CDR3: CASSFLNSYEQYF. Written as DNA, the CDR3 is TGTGCCAGCAGTTTCTTAAACTCCTACGAGCAGTACTTC.

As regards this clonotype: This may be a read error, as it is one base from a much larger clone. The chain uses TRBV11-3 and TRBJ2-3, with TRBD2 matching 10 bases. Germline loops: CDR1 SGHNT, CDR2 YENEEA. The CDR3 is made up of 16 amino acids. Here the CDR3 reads CASSPRTSGNTDTRYF. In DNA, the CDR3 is TGTGCCAGCAGCCCCAGGACTAGCGGAAACACAGATACGCGGTATTTT.

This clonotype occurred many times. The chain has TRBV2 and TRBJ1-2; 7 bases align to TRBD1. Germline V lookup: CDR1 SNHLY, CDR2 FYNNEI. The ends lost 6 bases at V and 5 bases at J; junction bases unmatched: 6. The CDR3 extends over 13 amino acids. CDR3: CASRAGTDYGYTF. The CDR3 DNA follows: TGTGCCAGCAGGGCCGGGACAGATTATGGCTACACCTTC.

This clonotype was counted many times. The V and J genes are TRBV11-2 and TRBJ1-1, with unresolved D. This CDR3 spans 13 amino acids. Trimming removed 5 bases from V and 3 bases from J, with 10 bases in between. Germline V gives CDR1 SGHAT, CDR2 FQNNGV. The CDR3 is CASSLRRYTEAFF. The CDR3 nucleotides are TGTGCCAGCAGCCTTCGGAGGTACACTGAAGCTTTCTTT.

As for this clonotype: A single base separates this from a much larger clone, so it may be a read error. CDR3 protein: CASSPGNSGANVPTF. DNA for the CDR3: TGTGCCAGCAGCCCCGGGAACTCTGGGGCCAACGTCCCGACTTTC. The gene calls are TRBV7-3 and TRBJ2-6; D possibly uses TRBD1 or TRBD2 (5 bases each). This CDR3 region has 15 residues. Per the germline V gene, CDR1 is SGHTA and CDR2 is FQGTGA.

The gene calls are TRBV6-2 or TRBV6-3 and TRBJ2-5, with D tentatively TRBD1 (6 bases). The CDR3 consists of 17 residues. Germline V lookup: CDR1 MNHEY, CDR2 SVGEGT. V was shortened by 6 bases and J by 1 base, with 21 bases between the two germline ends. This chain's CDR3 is CASSRSMDSLLQETQYF. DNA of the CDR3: TGTGCCAGCAGCCGAAGCATGGACAGCCTACTCCAAGAGACCCAGTACTTC.